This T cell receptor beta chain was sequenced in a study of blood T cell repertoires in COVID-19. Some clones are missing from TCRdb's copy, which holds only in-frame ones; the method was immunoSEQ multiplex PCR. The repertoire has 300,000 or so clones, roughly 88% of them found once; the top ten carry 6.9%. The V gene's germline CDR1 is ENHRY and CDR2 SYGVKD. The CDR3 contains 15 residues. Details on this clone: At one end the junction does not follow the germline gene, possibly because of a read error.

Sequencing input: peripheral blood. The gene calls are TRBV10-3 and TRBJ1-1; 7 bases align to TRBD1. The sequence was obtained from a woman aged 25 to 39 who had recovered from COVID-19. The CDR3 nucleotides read TGTGCCATCAGTGAAGGGGGCGCGGTGAAAACTGAAGCTTTCTTT. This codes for CAISEGGAVKTEAFF.